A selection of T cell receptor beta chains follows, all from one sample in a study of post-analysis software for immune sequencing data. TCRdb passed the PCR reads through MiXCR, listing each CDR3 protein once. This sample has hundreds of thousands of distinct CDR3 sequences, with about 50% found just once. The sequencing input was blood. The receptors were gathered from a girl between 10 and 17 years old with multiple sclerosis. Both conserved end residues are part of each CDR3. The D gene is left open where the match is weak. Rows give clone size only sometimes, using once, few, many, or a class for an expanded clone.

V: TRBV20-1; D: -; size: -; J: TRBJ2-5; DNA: TGCAGTGGGGAGACCCAGTACTTC; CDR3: CSGETQYF
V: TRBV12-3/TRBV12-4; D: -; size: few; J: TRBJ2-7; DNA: TGTGCCAGCAGCCCCCTTGGGACCAACTACGAGCAGTACTTC; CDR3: CASSPLGTNYEQYF
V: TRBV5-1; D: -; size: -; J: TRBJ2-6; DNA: TGCGCCAGCAGCACCGGACTAACTCCCTCTGGGGCCAACGTCCTGACTTTC; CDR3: CASSTGLTPSGANVLTF
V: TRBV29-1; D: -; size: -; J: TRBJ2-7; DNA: TGCAGCGTCGCCGGGGACACCACCTCCTACGAGCAGTACTTC; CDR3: CSVAGDTTSYEQYF
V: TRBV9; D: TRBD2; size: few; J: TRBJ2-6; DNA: TGTGCCAGCAGCGTAAGTCCGGGACTAGCGGCGACAGGGGCCAACGTCCTGACTTTC; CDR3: CASSVSPGLAATGANVLTF
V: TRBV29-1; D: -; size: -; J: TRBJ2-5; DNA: TGCAGCGTTGAATTACGTACCCAAGAGACCCAGTACTTC; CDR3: CSVELRTQETQYF
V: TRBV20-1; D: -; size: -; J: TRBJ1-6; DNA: TGCAGTGCTAGAGATTTGGACACTAATTCACCCCTCCACTTT; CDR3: CSARDLDTNSPLHF
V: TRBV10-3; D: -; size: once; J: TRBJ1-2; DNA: TGTGCCATCAGTGAGTCGACCGTAGGCTATGGCTACACCTTC; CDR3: CAISESTVGYGYTF
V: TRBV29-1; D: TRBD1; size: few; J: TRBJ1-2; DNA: TGCAGCGTTACCGGACAGGGGAGGCTCTATGGCTACACCTTC; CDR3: CSVTGQGRLYGYTF
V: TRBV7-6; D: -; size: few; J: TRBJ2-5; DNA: TGTGCCAGCAACGTCGGAGAGGCGGGGACCCAGTACTTC; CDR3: CASNVGEAGTQYF
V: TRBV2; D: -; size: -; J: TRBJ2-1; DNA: TGTGCCAACAGAGGAAATGAGCAGTTCTTC; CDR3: CANRGNEQFF